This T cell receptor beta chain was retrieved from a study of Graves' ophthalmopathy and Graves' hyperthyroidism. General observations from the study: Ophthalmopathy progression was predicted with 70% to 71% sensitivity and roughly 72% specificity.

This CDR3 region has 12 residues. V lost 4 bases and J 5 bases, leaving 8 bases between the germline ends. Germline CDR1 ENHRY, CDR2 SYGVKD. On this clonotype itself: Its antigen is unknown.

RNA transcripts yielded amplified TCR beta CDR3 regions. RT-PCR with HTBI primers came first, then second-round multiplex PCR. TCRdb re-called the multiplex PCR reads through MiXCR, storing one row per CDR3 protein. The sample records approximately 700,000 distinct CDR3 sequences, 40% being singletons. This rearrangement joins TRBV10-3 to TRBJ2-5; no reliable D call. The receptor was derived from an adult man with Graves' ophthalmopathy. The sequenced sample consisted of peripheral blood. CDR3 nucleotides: TGTGCCATCAGTGGGGATGCGGAGACCCAGTACTTC. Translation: CAISGDAETQYF.